These 28 T cell receptor beta chains were all obtained from the same sample, sequenced in a study of pediatric ulcerative colitis. Repertoires were generated with immunoSEQ multiplex PCR, while TCRdb's copy carries only in-frame clones and drops some. The data contain 32,000 or so clones, around 80% of them singletons. Sequenced material: blood. Source of these receptors: a boy aged 5 to 17 with severe ulcerative colitis.

The chain couples TRBV6-5 to TRBJ1-1; D is possibly TRBD1 (6 bases). The V and J ends lost 7 bases and 5 bases respectively, with 20 bases between them. From germline, CDR1 is MNHEY and CDR2 SVGAGI. This CDR3 has 15 residues. Here the CDR3 DNA reads TGTGCCAGCAATTTTGTGGGGGGCGCGGGGACTGAAGCTTTCTTT. It specifies CASNFVGGAGTEAFF.

The genes are TRBV19 and TRBJ1-5; no definite D call. The V gene's germline CDR1 is LNHDA and CDR2 SQIVND (reference sequence). V lost 5 bases and J 5 bases, leaving 10 bases between the germline ends. This CDR3 has 13 amino acids. The CDR3 DNA is TGTGCCAGTAGTGCTTATGAGGATCAGCCCCAGCATTTT. Translation: CASSAYEDQPQHF. The whole variable domain, filled in from reference TRBV19 and TRBJ1-5, reads DGGITQSPKYLFRKEGQNVTLSCEQNLNHDAMYWYRQDPGQGLRLIYYSQIVNDFQKGDIAEGYSVSREKKESFPLTVTSAQKNPTAFYLCASSAYEDQPQHFGDGTRLSIL.

The CDR3 loop reads CASSYSGTSRRYEQYF. The CDR3 bases are TGTGCCAGCAGTTACTCAGGGACTAGCCGACGCTACGAGCAGTACTTC. V is TRBV6-5 and J is TRBJ2-7; 9 bases align to TRBD2. V was pared by 0 bases and J by 3 bases, with 6 bases of the junction left unmatched. Germline V gene data show CDR1 as MNHEY and CDR2 as SVGAGI. CDR3 length: 16 amino acids.

This clone was found a few times. The CDR3 nucleotides are TGTGCCAGCAGTGATTACAGAGCCTACGAGCAGTACTTC. This translates into CASSDYRAYEQYF. This chain uses TRBV2 with TRBJ2-7; D uncertain. CDR3 size: 13 residues. Trimming cost V 3 bases and J 2 bases, with 8 bases left between them. CDR1 and CDR2 (germline): SNHLY, FYNNEI.

This clone came up a few times. The genes are TRBV4-2 and TRBJ1-2; 8 positions match TRBD1. The V gene's germline CDR1 is LGHNA and CDR2 YNFKEQ. The J segment lost 6 bases and the V segment lost 0 bases, leaving 6 bases of the junction unmatched. The CDR3 covers 15 residues. CDR3 DNA sequence: TGTGCCAGCAGCCAAGAGTTAGGACAGGGCGATGGCTACACCTTC. This translates into CASSQELGQGDGYTF.

V and J are TRBV4-1 and TRBJ1-5; D is ambiguous. Looked up from germline, CDR1 is MGHRA and CDR2 is YSYEKL. V gave up 3 bases and J gave up 6 bases, with 12 bases separating them. The CDR3 runs to 14 residues. CDR3 sequence reads: CASSHQVQSQPQHF. The CDR3 nucleotides read TGCGCCAGCAGCCATCAGGTCCAGAGTCAGCCCCAGCATTTT.

The CDR3 loop is CAISAGGGTTFF. The CDR3 DNA sequence: TGTGCCATCAGCGCCGGGGGAGGGACAACTTTCTTT. The chain employs TRBV10-3 and TRBJ1-1, with D perhaps matching TRBD1 (6 bases). CDR1 is ENHRY, CDR2 SYGVKD, per germline. V lost 6 bases and J lost 12, with 17 bases in between. The CDR3 is 12 residues long.

The chain carries TRBV5-1 and TRBJ1-4; 8 bases are a match to TRBD1. CDR1 is SGHRS, CDR2 YFSETQ, per germline. The J segment lost 6 bases and the V segment lost 2 bases, leaving 9 bases of the junction unmatched. There are 16 residues in the CDR3. CDR3 region: CASSFTWTGLDEKLFF. The CDR3 bases are TGCGCCAGCAGCTTTACCTGGACAGGGTTAGATGAAAAACTGTTTTTT.

This sequence joins TRBV5-6 and TRBJ2-7; 7 positions agree with TRBD1. V dropped 7 bases and J dropped 2; count of bases not matched to a gene: 9. CDR3 length equals 14 residues. Germline V gene data show CDR1 as SGHDT and CDR2 as YYEEEE. The CDR3 region is CASGPGTDPYEQYF. CDR3 sequence (DNA): TGTGCCAGCGGACCCGGGACAGACCCCTACGAGCAGTACTTC.

The chain couples TRBV6-1 to TRBJ1-1; the D is unclear. Trimming stripped 4 bases from V and 1 base from J, with 7 bases between. The CDR3 loop spans 13 amino acids. The germline CDR1 and CDR2 sequences are MNHNS and SASEGT. CDR3 sequence: CASSVRENTEAFF. The DNA for the CDR3 is TGTGCCAGCAGTGTTAGAGAGAACACTGAAGCTTTCTTT.

V gene TRBV5-8 combines with J gene TRBJ2-5, with no clear D. Germline-derived CDR1 and CDR2 are SGHTS and YDEGEE. Trimming stripped 7 bases from V and 3 bases from J, with 16 bases between. The CDR3 runs 14 residues. CDR3 protein: CASPGHGFKETQYF. In DNA form, the CDR3 reads TGTGCCAGCCCTGGTCACGGTTTTAAAGAGACCCAGTACTTC.

The J gene is TRBJ2-3, the V gene TRBV11-2, with 8 bases lining up with TRBD1. Losses at the gene ends were 0 bases for V and 4 bases for J; bases not matched to a gene: 6. The CDR3 has 16 amino acids. Germline V CDR1 and CDR2: SGHAT, FQNNGV. The CDR3 nucleotides read TGTGCCAGCAGCTTAGATCTGGCAGGGGGCGCAGATACGCAGTATTTT. Translating it yields CASSLDLAGGADTQYF.

The chain links TRBV5-4 to TRBJ2-5; 7 positions match TRBD2. With 2 bases clipped from V and 3 bases from J, the junction kept 1 base outside the gene matches. The germline CDR1 and CDR2 sequences are SGHNT and YYREEE (reference sequence). The CDR3 extends over 13 amino acids. The DNA for the CDR3 is TGTGCCAGCAGCTTACGGGGGGAAGAGACCCAGTACTTC. Protein product: CASSLRGEETQYF.

This chain connects TRBV5-1 to TRBJ1-1, with D perhaps TRBD1 (5 bases). Germline V CDR1 and CDR2: SGHRS, YFSETQ. CDR3 length equals 12 residues. V lost 4 bases and J lost 8, with 12 bases in between. CDR3 residues: CASSRGPREAFF. The CDR3 DNA follows: TGCGCCAGCAGCCGGGGCCCTAGGGAAGCTTTCTTT.

J is TRBJ2-7 and V is TRBV7-9, with a tentative D call TRBD2 (6 bases). Germline lookup yields CDR1 SEHNR and CDR2 FQNEAQ (reference sequence). The CDR3 is 14 amino acids. Between the trimmed V and J ends, which lost 5 bases and 6 bases, there was a span of 17 bases. CDR3 loop: CASSPGVGLGEQYF. As DNA, the CDR3 is TGTGCCAGCAGCCCGGGAGTGGGGCTTGGCGAGCAGTACTTC.

V usage is TRBV29-1 and J usage is TRBJ1-2; D is undetermined. CDR3 length equals 12 residues. Trimming took 5 bases from V and 1 from J, leaving 8 bases between them. Germline CDR1 is SQVTM and CDR2 is ANQGSEA. CDR3 residues: CSVRNFNYGYTF. As DNA, the CDR3 is TGCAGCGTTCGAAATTTTAACTATGGCTACACCTTC.

This clone turned up a few times. The chain recombines TRBV19 with TRBJ1-5; tentative D call: TRBD1 (5 bases). The V gene lost 2 bases and the J gene lost 1 base, with 12 bases spanning the gap. CDR3 length equals 16 residues. The germline gives CDR1 LNHDA, CDR2 SQIVND (reference sequence). CDR3 sequence reads: CASSISQGRSNQPQHF. CDR3 DNA: TGTGCCAGTAGTATATCCCAGGGACGAAGCAATCAGCCCCAGCATTTT.

The V call is TRBV9, the J call TRBJ1-4, with TRBD1 as a possible D gene (6 bases). This CDR3 has 15 residues. Per germline, CDR1 SGDLS and CDR2 YYNGEE. Trimming stripped 4 bases from V and 3 bases from J, with 13 bases between. The CDR3 coding sequence is TGTGCCAGCAGCCTAACGGGGGCACCTAATGAAAAACTGTTTTTT. Encoded protein: CASSLTGAPNEKLFF.

This clone has a handful of counts. V gene TRBV2 combines with J gene TRBJ1-2; 7 nucleotides align to TRBD1. Losses at the gene ends were 7 bases for V and 5 bases for J; bases not matched to a gene: 10. The CDR3 is 14 amino acids. Germline CDR1 SNHLY, CDR2 FYNNEI. The CDR3: CASKWVRGDYGYTF. The CDR3 DNA sequence: TGTGCCAGCAAGTGGGTCAGGGGGGATTATGGCTACACCTTC.

V and J are TRBV4-1 and TRBJ2-7; perhaps TRBD2 as D (6 bases). The CDR3 length is 15 residues. V was pared by 4 bases and J by 4 bases, with 17 bases between. CDR1 and CDR2 (germline): MGHRA, YSYEKL. CDR3 sequence reads: CASSLKSGVQYEQYF. The CDR3 bases are TGCGCCAGCAGCCTTAAGTCGGGGGTCCAGTACGAGCAGTACTTC.

The V call is TRBV5-4, the J call TRBJ2-6, with TRBD1 identical over 10 bases. The V segment lost 5 bases and the J segment 4 bases; nucleotides outside the gene matches: 6. Germline CDR1 is SGHNT and CDR2 is YYREEE (reference sequence). This CDR3 comprises 16 residues. The CDR3 protein is CASRGQGLAGANVLTF. In nucleotides, the CDR3 is TGTGCCAGCAGGGGACAGGGGCTCGCGGGGGCCAACGTCCTGACTTTC.

The chain combines TRBV5-1 with TRBJ1-2; TRBD1 agrees at 8 bases. Germline values: CDR1 SGHRS, CDR2 YFSETQ. The CDR3 contains 14 residues. J was trimmed by 4 bases and V by 4 bases; bases with no gene match: 6. The CDR3 DNA reads as TGCGCCAGCAGCACCCAGGGGGCGAGCTATGGCTACACCTTC. Protein: CASSTQGASYGYTF. Full variable domain (remainder filled in from reference TRBV5-1 and TRBJ1-2): KAGVTQTPRYLIKTRGQQVTLSCSPISGHRSVSWYQQTPGQGLQFLFEYFSETQRNKGNFPGRFSGRQFSNSRSEMNVSTLELGDSALYLCASSTQGASYGYTFGSGTRLTVV.

This chain joins TRBV7-3 and TRBJ1-6; no clear D. V was trimmed by 2 bases and J by 2 bases, leaving 7 bases between them. This CDR3 comprises 15 residues. Germline V lookup: CDR1 SGHTA, CDR2 FQGTGA. The chain's CDR3 is CASSLLGTYNSPLHF. The CDR3 coding sequence is TGTGCCAGCAGCTTATTAGGCACCTATAATTCACCCCTCCACTTT.

The genes are TRBV7-2 and TRBJ1-2; D gene uncertain. Germline V gene data show CDR1 as SGHTA and CDR2 as FQGNSA. This CDR3 is built from 14 residues. Trimming left V 6 bases short and J 6 bases short, with 17 bases between. The CDR3 loop reads CASRRRGFGHGYTF. CDR3 in DNA: TGTGCCAGCAGACGTAGAGGCTTCGGGCATGGCTACACCTTC.

This clone was observed once. This chain uses TRBV5-1 with TRBJ2-3, with TRBD2 identical over 13 bases. The V and J ends lost 3 bases and 1 base, in that order; junction bases with no gene match: 2. CDR3 length: 16 residues. CDR1 and CDR2 (germline): SGHRS, YFSETQ. In DNA, the CDR3 is TGCGCCAGCAGCTCGGGGACTAGCGGGGGCACAGATACGCAGTATTTT. Encoded protein: CASSSGTSGGTDTQYF.

The chain employs TRBV7-2 and TRBJ1-1; no clear D gene. The germline V gene encodes CDR1 SGHTA and CDR2 FQGNSA. With 1 base removed from V and 0 bases from J, the gap between germline ends came to 18 bases. This CDR3 is built from 18 residues. Here the CDR3 reads CASSLGPAGRRMNTEAFF. The DNA of the CDR3 is TGTGCCAGCAGCTTAGGTCCAGCCGGACGGCGAATGAACACTGAAGCTTTCTTT.

The rearrangement joins TRBV7-9 to TRBJ1-2, with 7 positions matching TRBD1. V shed 1 base, J shed 8 bases, and the junction held 7 bases outside the gene matches. There are 14 residues in the CDR3. Germline CDR1 reads SEHNR; CDR2 reads FQNEAQ (reference sequence). The CDR3 sequence is CASSLGRQGVGYTF. The CDR3 DNA sequence: TGTGCCAGCAGCTTAGGGCGGCAGGGGGTCGGCTACACCTTC.

V is TRBV2 and J is TRBJ2-5; D uncertain. Trimming removed 0 bases at V and 5 bases at J, with 16 bases between. There are 16 residues in the CDR3. The germline CDR1 and CDR2 sequences are SNHLY and FYNNEI. The chain's CDR3 is CASSEAHLGNWETQYF. In nucleotides, the CDR3 is TGTGCCAGCAGTGAAGCGCATCTGGGTAACTGGGAGACCCAGTACTTC.